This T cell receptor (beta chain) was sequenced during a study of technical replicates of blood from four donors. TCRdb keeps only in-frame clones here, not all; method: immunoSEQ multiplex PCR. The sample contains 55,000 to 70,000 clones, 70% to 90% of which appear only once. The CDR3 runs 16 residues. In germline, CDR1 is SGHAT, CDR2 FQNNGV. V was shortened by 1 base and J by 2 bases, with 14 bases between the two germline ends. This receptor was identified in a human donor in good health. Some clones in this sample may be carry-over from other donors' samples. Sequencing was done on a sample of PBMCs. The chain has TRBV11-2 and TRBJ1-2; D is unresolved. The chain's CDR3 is CASSLADFPGNYGYTF. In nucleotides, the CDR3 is TGTGCCAGCAGCTTAGCCGATTTCCCGGGGAACTATGGCTACACCTTC. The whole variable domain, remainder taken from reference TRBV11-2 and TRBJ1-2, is EAGVAQSPRYKIIEKRQSVAFWCNPISGHATLYWYQQILGQGPKLLIQFQNNGVVDDSQLPKDRFSAERLKGVDSTLKIQPAKLEDSAVYLCASSLADFPGNYGYTFGSGTRLTVV.